This is a list of T cell receptor beta chains from one sample in a study of control samples from healthy donors and cancer patients. Generated by immunoSEQ multiplex PCR, the TCRdb table keeps only in-frame clones and is missing some. The sample yields about 140,000 clones, approximately 94% seen once. The sequencing input was blood. The receptors here all came from a man aged 35-49 years in good health. Each CDR3 is given with its conserved first and last residue. Fields, in order: clone size, D gene, V gene, J gene, CDR3 DNA, CDR3 protein. D genes are given only for firm matches. Only some rows state a clone size, as once, few, many or a class for expanded clones.

clone size: -
D gene: TRBD2
V gene: TRBV4-1
J gene: TRBJ2-3
CDR3 DNA: TGCGCCAGCAGCCAACGCAGCGGGGGGACAGATACGCAGTATTTT
CDR3 protein: CASSQRSGGTDTQYF

clone size: -
D gene: -
V gene: TRBV21-1
J gene: TRBJ1-5
CDR3 DNA: TGTGCCAGCAGCAAAGAGACAGGCCTGGTCTATAGCAATCAGCCCCAGCATTTT
CDR3 protein: CASSKETGLVYSNQPQHF

clone size: few
D gene: TRBD2
V gene: TRBV6-4
J gene: TRBJ2-3
CDR3 DNA: TGTGCCAGCAGTGATATAGCGGGAGGGACAGATACGCAGTATTTT
CDR3 protein: CASSDIAGGTDTQYF

clone size: -
D gene: TRBD2
V gene: TRBV5-1
J gene: TRBJ2-1
CDR3 DNA: TGCGCCAGCAGCTTGCCCCTTGGACTAGCGGGGGGACATCACGAGCAGTTCTTC
CDR3 protein: CASSLPLGLAGGHHEQFF

clone size: -
D gene: -
V gene: TRBV28
J gene: TRBJ2-7
CDR3 DNA: TGTGCCAGCAGTTTACCGCCCCCCTATCACGAGCAGTACTTC
CDR3 protein: CASSLPPPYHEQYF

clone size: -
D gene: -
V gene: TRBV6-5
J gene: TRBJ1-5
CDR3 DNA: TGTGCCAGCGCGGCCTATAGCAATCAGCCCCAGCATTTT
CDR3 protein: CASAAYSNQPQHF

clone size: -
D gene: -
V gene: TRBV4-1
J gene: TRBJ1-2
CDR3 DNA: TGCGCCAGCAGCCAAGTAGATACGACAGTGCACTATGGCTACACCTTC
CDR3 protein: CASSQVDTTVHYGYTF

clone size: -
D gene: -
V gene: TRBV10-2
J gene: TRBJ1-1
CDR3 DNA: TGCGCCAGCAGTGAGTCTCGCGGGGGAATAGGTTCGGGCACTGAAGCTTTCTTT
CDR3 protein: CASSESRGGIGSGTEAFF

clone size: few
D gene: -
V gene: TRBV19
J gene: TRBJ1-5
CDR3 DNA: TGTGCCAGTAGCAACTTCAGCAATCAGCCCCAGCATTTT
CDR3 protein: CASSNFSNQPQHF

clone size: -
D gene: -
V gene: TRBV12-5
J gene: TRBJ1-1
CDR3 DNA: TGTGCTAGTGGTTTGGTACTCGGGCCTTTTAGTGAAGCTTTCTTT
CDR3 protein: CASGLVLGPFSEAFF

clone size: -
D gene: -
V gene: TRBV3-1/TRBV3-2
J gene: TRBJ2-5
CDR3 DNA: TGTGCCAGCAGCCAAGATGTGATGGGCGAGACCCAGTACTTC
CDR3 protein: CASSQDVMGETQYF

clone size: -
D gene: -
V gene: TRBV7-3
J gene: TRBJ1-2
CDR3 DNA: TGTGCCAGCAGCTTAGACAGTAACTATGGCTACACCTTC
CDR3 protein: CASSLDSNYGYTF

clone size: -
D gene: -
V gene: TRBV5-1
J gene: TRBJ1-1
CDR3 DNA: TGCGCCAGCAGCTTCAGGGGTCGGAACACTGAAGCTTTCTTT
CDR3 protein: CASSFRGRNTEAFF

clone size: -
D gene: -
V gene: TRBV21-1
J gene: TRBJ2-7
CDR3 DNA: TGTGCCAGCAGCAAAGGCGATCGACAATCCGACTACGAGCAGTACTTC
CDR3 protein: CASSKGDRQSDYEQYF

clone size: -
D gene: TRBD1
V gene: TRBV9
J gene: TRBJ1-2
CDR3 DNA: TGTGCCAGCAGCGTAGCTAAAAGTGGGACAGGGACGATTGGCTACACCTTC
CDR3 protein: CASSVAKSGTGTIGYTF

clone size: -
D gene: TRBD2
V gene: TRBV6-2/TRBV6-3
J gene: TRBJ2-7
CDR3 DNA: TGTGCCAGCAGCACGACTAGCGGGAGGGGGTACGAGCAGTACTTC
CDR3 protein: CASSTTSGRGYEQYF

clone size: -
D gene: -
V gene: TRBV3-1/TRBV3-2
J gene: TRBJ2-1
CDR3 DNA: TGTGCCAGCAGCCAAGGGCTTATTAATGAGCAGTTCTTC
CDR3 protein: CASSQGLINEQFF

clone size: -
D gene: -
V gene: TRBV11-1
J gene: TRBJ1-6
CDR3 DNA: TGTGCCAGCTGCAGACAAACGGCGTGGAATTCACCCCTCCACTTT
CDR3 protein: CASCRQTAWNSPLHF

clone size: -
D gene: TRBD2
V gene: TRBV27
J gene: TRBJ2-2
CDR3 DNA: TGTGCCAGCAGAAATAGCGGGGGGACCGGGGAGCTGTTTTTT
CDR3 protein: CASRNSGGTGELFF

clone size: -
D gene: -
V gene: TRBV4-1
J gene: TRBJ1-2
CDR3 DNA: TGCGCCAGCAGCCCTCGAGGATTTGGCTATGGCTACACCTTC
CDR3 protein: CASSPRGFGYGYTF

clone size: -
D gene: TRBD1
V gene: TRBV27
J gene: TRBJ1-1
CDR3 DNA: TGTGCCGGCAGTCAGTCACCGGGACAGACGAACACTGAAGCTTTCTTT
CDR3 protein: CAGSQSPGQTNTEAFF

clone size: -
D gene: TRBD2
V gene: TRBV29-1
J gene: TRBJ2-2
CDR3 DNA: TGCAGCCTCCCCTTGTCTCCTGCGGGAGGGCCGGTCGGGGAGCTGTTTTTT
CDR3 protein: CSLPLSPAGGPVGELFF

clone size: -
D gene: -
V gene: TRBV11-2
J gene: TRBJ1-5
CDR3 DNA: TGTGCCAGCAGCGAGACTGGATTGAGCAATCAGCCCCAGCATTTT
CDR3 protein: CASSETGLSNQPQHF

clone size: -
D gene: -
V gene: TRBV6-1
J gene: TRBJ1-1
CDR3 DNA: TGTGCCAGCAGTGAGGAGGCAATCACTGAAGCTTTCTTT
CDR3 protein: CASSEEAITEAFF

clone size: -
D gene: TRBD1
V gene: TRBV18
J gene: TRBJ1-2
CDR3 DNA: TGTGCCAGCTCCCCGGGACAGGGGTTCTATGGCTACACCTTC
CDR3 protein: CASSPGQGFYGYTF

clone size: -
D gene: -
V gene: TRBV6-2/TRBV6-3
J gene: TRBJ1-1
CDR3 DNA: TGTGCCAGCAGTTACAATTATAGGGCGGCAATCGACACTGAAGCTTTCTTT
CDR3 protein: CASSYNYRAAIDTEAFF

clone size: -
D gene: -
V gene: TRBV18
J gene: TRBJ1-3
CDR3 DNA: TGTGCCAGCTCACCGGACGGGCGTGGAAACACCATATATTTT
CDR3 protein: CASSPDGRGNTIYF

clone size: -
D gene: -
V gene: TRBV5-1
J gene: TRBJ2-7
CDR3 DNA: TGCGCCAGCGCCGGTCGGCATTCGGAGCAGTACTTC
CDR3 protein: CASAGRHSEQYF

clone size: -
D gene: -
V gene: TRBV12-3/TRBV12-4
J gene: TRBJ2-4
CDR3 DNA: TGTGCCAGCAGTTTGTCGACGCGCAACATTCAGTACTTC
CDR3 protein: CASSLSTRNIQYF

clone size: -
D gene: -
V gene: TRBV6-5
J gene: TRBJ1-4
CDR3 DNA: TGTGCCAGCAAACAGCAGGGGACGAATAATGAAAAACTGTTTTTT
CDR3 protein: CASKQQGTNNEKLFF

clone size: -
D gene: TRBD2
V gene: TRBV7-2
J gene: TRBJ2-1
CDR3 DNA: TGTGCCAGCAGCTCTCCACTAGCGGGGGGACACCCCTACAATGAGCAGTTCTTC
CDR3 protein: CASSSPLAGGHPYNEQFF

clone size: -
D gene: TRBD1
V gene: TRBV28
J gene: TRBJ1-4
CDR3 DNA: TGTGCCAGCAGTTTCCCTAGGACAGGGAAGCTAGGTGAAAAACTGTTTTTT
CDR3 protein: CASSFPRTGKLGEKLFF

clone size: -
D gene: TRBD1
V gene: TRBV19
J gene: TRBJ1-5
CDR3 DNA: TGTGCCAGTAGTCTCCGACAGGGGGCCATTGTAAGCAATCAGCCCCAGCATTTT
CDR3 protein: CASSLRQGAIVSNQPQHF

clone size: -
D gene: -
V gene: TRBV18
J gene: TRBJ1-3
CDR3 DNA: TGTGCCAGCTCTCAAGAACAGGGAGCTAATGGAAACACCATATATTTT
CDR3 protein: CASSQEQGANGNTIYF

clone size: -
D gene: -
V gene: TRBV7-3
J gene: TRBJ2-2
CDR3 DNA: TGTGCCAGCAGCTTAGTCCCAGACACCGGGGAGCTGTTTTTT
CDR3 protein: CASSLVPDTGELFF

clone size: -
D gene: -
V gene: TRBV29-1
J gene: TRBJ2-5
CDR3 DNA: TGCAGCGCAGGACCCAGCCAAGAGACCCAGTACTTC
CDR3 protein: CSAGPSQETQYF

clone size: -
D gene: -
V gene: TRBV13
J gene: TRBJ1-2
CDR3 DNA: TGTGCCAGCAGCCAATCACTTGGGGGATTCGACTATGGCTACACCTTC
CDR3 protein: CASSQSLGGFDYGYTF

clone size: -
D gene: -
V gene: TRBV5-8
J gene: TRBJ2-2
CDR3 DNA: TGTGCCAGCAGCCCGCAGGGGTTCACCGGGGAGCTGTTTTTT
CDR3 protein: CASSPQGFTGELFF

clone size: -
D gene: TRBD1
V gene: TRBV27
J gene: TRBJ2-1
CDR3 DNA: TGTGCCAGCAGTTTATGGGCAGGGGGCTTGGATGAGCAGTTCTTC
CDR3 protein: CASSLWAGGLDEQFF

clone size: -
D gene: TRBD2
V gene: TRBV29-1
J gene: TRBJ2-1
CDR3 DNA: TGCAGCGCCAAGCTAGCGGGAGGGCCTCTGACCTACAATGAGCAGTTCTTC
CDR3 protein: CSAKLAGGPLTYNEQFF

clone size: -
D gene: -
V gene: TRBV9
J gene: TRBJ2-2
CDR3 DNA: TGTGCCAGCAGCGAATTCCGCGCCACCGGGGAGCTGTTTTTT
CDR3 protein: CASSEFRATGELFF

clone size: -
D gene: -
V gene: TRBV29-1
J gene: TRBJ2-2
CDR3 DNA: TGCAGCGTTGTAACGAACACCGGGGAGCTGTTTTTT
CDR3 protein: CSVVTNTGELFF

clone size: -
D gene: -
V gene: TRBV19
J gene: TRBJ1-4
CDR3 DNA: TGTGCCAGTAGTGAAGGGAGGGAAAAACTGTTTTTT
CDR3 protein: CASSEGREKLFF

clone size: -
D gene: TRBD2
V gene: TRBV25-1
J gene: TRBJ2-1
CDR3 DNA: TGTGCCAGCAGTGAAATGGGGGAGGGCGCCAATGAGCAGTTCTTC
CDR3 protein: CASSEMGEGANEQFF

clone size: once
D gene: TRBD1
V gene: TRBV9
J gene: TRBJ1-5
CDR3 DNA: TGTGCCAGCAGCGCGGGGACAGGCAATCAGCCCCAGCATTTT
CDR3 protein: CASSAGTGNQPQHF

clone size: -
D gene: -
V gene: TRBV5-4
J gene: TRBJ2-7
CDR3 DNA: TGTGCCAGCAGCCCCCAGGTCGGATGGAACGAGCAGTACTTC
CDR3 protein: CASSPQVGWNEQYF

clone size: -
D gene: TRBD1
V gene: TRBV4-3
J gene: TRBJ1-6
CDR3 DNA: TGCGCCAGCAGCCAAGGAAGACAGGGGAATTCACCCCTCCACTTT
CDR3 protein: CASSQGRQGNSPLHF

clone size: -
D gene: TRBD1
V gene: TRBV7-9
J gene: TRBJ1-6
CDR3 DNA: TGTGCCAGCAGCTTCACACAACCGGGACAGTATAATTCACCCCTCCACTTT
CDR3 protein: CASSFTQPGQYNSPLHF

clone size: -
D gene: -
V gene: TRBV5-5
J gene: TRBJ2-7
CDR3 DNA: TGTGCCAGCAGCTTTTGGACAGAATTGATCGAGCAGTACTTC
CDR3 protein: CASSFWTELIEQYF

clone size: -
D gene: -
V gene: TRBV28
J gene: TRBJ1-2
CDR3 DNA: TGTGCCAGCACCCAGCAGAACTATGGCTACACCTTC
CDR3 protein: CASTQQNYGYTF